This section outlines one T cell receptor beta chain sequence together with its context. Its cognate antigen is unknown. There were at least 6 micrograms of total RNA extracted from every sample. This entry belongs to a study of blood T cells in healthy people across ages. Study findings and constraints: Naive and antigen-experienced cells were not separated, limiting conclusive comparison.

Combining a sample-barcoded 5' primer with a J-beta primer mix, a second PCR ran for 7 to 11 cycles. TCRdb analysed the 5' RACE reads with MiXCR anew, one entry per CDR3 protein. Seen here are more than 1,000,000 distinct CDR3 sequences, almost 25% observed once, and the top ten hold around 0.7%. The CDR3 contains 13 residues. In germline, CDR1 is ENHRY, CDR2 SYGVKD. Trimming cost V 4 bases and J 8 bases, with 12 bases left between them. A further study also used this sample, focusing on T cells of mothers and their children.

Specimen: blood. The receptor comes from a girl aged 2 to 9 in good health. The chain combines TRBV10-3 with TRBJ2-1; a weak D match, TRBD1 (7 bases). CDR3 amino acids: CAISVDRRDEQFF. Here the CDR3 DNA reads TGTGCCATCAGTGTGGACAGGAGGGATGAGCAGTTCTTC.